This passage covers 32 T cell receptor beta chains from one sample sequenced in a study of PD-1 blockade in classical Hodgkin lymphoma. TCRdb keeps only in-frame clones here, not all; method: immunoSEQ multiplex PCR. The table includes around 13,000 clones, around four fifths detected once. No patient escaped relapse after autologous stem cell transplantation, and brentuximab vedotin exposure varied. Sequenced here: peripheral blood mononuclear cells (PBMCs), sampled at baseline. The receptors were sampled from a human donor with classical Hodgkin lymphoma.

The chain has TRBV13 and TRBJ2-3; 10 bases map to TRBD2. This CDR3 region has 19 residues. CDR1 and CDR2 from the germline V gene are PRHDT and FYEKMQ (reference sequence). V lost 4 bases to trimming and J lost 3 bases; unmatched junction nucleotides: 16. CDR3 nucleotide sequence: TGTGCCAGCAGCTCCCCCATGCGGCTAGCGGGAGACGGGACAGATACGCAGTATTTT. This encodes CASSSPMRLAGDGTDTQYF.

Only one count was recorded for this clone. The chain has TRBV4-1 and TRBJ1-6, with 7 bases fitting TRBD1. The V and J ends lost 6 bases and 2 bases, in that order; junction bases with no gene match: 4. Germline CDR1 reads MGHRA; CDR2 reads YSYEKL. The CDR3 spans 15 residues. CDR3 protein: CASRIQGAYNSPLHF. The CDR3 DNA follows: TGCGCCAGCAGGATTCAGGGGGCCTATAATTCACCCCTCCACTTT.

This chain links TRBV28 with TRBJ1-5, with TRBD1 as a possible D gene (5 bases). This CDR3 has 15 residues. Germline CDR1 reads MDHEN; CDR2 reads SYDVKM. Trimming took 10 bases from V and 7 from J, leaving 23 bases between them. The CDR3 sequence: CATQAETVAIQPQHF. The CDR3 DNA reads as TGTGCCACCCAGGCAGAGACAGTCGCAATACAGCCCCAGCATTTT. The whole variable domain, filled in from reference TRBV28 and TRBJ1-5, reads DVKVTQSSRYLVKRTGEKVFLECVQDMDHENMFWYRQDPGLGLRLIYFSYDVKMKEKGDIPEGYSVSREKKERFSLILESASTNQTSMYLCATQAETVAIQPQHFGDGTRLSIL.

The chain combines TRBV4-2 with TRBJ2-5, with TRBD2 matching 9 bases. The V gene's germline CDR1 is LGHNA and CDR2 YNFKEQ. J was trimmed by 0 bases and V by 1 base; bases with no gene match: 3. This CDR3 is built from 16 residues. As DNA, the CDR3 is TGTGCCAGCAGCCAAGCCGCTAGCGGGAACCAAGAGACCCAGTACTTC. Protein product: CASSQAASGNQETQYF.

In its sample, this clone was seen once. The chain recombines TRBV10-1 with TRBJ1-1; D is undetermined. Trimming took 3 bases from V and 0 from J, leaving 8 bases between them. CDR3 size: 14 residues. From germline, CDR1 is WNHNN and CDR2 SYGVQD (reference sequence). CDR3 in amino acids: CASSEGGLNTEAFF. DNA for the CDR3: TGCGCCAGCAGTGAAGGAGGTCTGAACACTGAAGCTTTCTTT.

The chain employs TRBV9 and TRBJ1-2; TRBD1 is a possible D gene (5 bases). CDR3 length: 13 residues. Germline V lookup: CDR1 SGDLS, CDR2 YYNGEE. The V gene lost 2 bases and the J gene lost 7 bases, with 12 bases spanning the gap. CDR3 DNA sequence: TGTGCCAGCAGCGTGGCAGGGCCGGGTGGCTACACCTTC. It translates to CASSVAGPGGYTF.

The CDR3 region has the DNA TGTGCCAGCAGCCTATCACAGTACAATGAGCAGTTCTTC. It specifies CASSLSQYNEQFF. The gene calls are TRBV7-9 and TRBJ2-1; D remains unclear. CDR3 length equals 13 residues. Germline V lookup: CDR1 SEHNR, CDR2 FQNEAQ (reference sequence). The ends were cut back, 5 bases at V and 4 bases at J, with 9 bases in the middle.

V gene TRBV6-5 combines with J gene TRBJ1-2; 8 bases fit TRBD1. The CDR3 is 13 amino acids. The junction had 8 bases not matched to a gene; V was cut back by 11 bases and J by 3 bases. Germline lookup yields CDR1 MNHEY and CDR2 SVGAGI. The CDR3 DNA sequence: TGTGCCGGCAAGCTGGACAGGGACTATGGCTACACCTTC. Encoded protein: CAGKLDRDYGYTF.

The chain carries TRBV6-4 and TRBJ2-1, with TRBD2 matching over 11 bases. The CDR3 is 14 residues long. V lost 6 bases to trimming and J lost 8 bases; unmatched junction nucleotides: 6. Looked up from germline, CDR1 is MRHNA and CDR2 is SNTAGT. The CDR3 region is CASSPTSGTDEQFF. The CDR3 DNA sequence: TGTGCCAGCAGCCCGACTAGCGGGACCGATGAGCAGTTCTTC.

This chain uses TRBV2 with TRBJ1-5; TRBD1 might be the D (5 bases). Trimming removed 8 bases from V and 6 bases from J, with 17 bases in between. The CDR3 consists of 14 residues. The V gene's germline CDR1 is SNHLY and CDR2 FYNNEI. The chain's CDR3 is CASGAKDTSQPQHF. CDR3 coding DNA: TGTGCCAGCGGAGCAAAGGACACCTCTCAGCCCCAGCATTTT.

The chain couples TRBV7-2 to TRBJ2-2; 8 bases agree with TRBD1. With V trimmed by 5 bases and J by 7 bases, 6 bases remained unmatched. The CDR3 loop spans 14 amino acids. From germline, CDR1 is SGHTA and CDR2 FQGNSA. The CDR3 here is CASSTPDRGGELFF. The DNA of the CDR3 is TGTGCCAGCAGCACACCAGACAGGGGCGGGGAGCTGTTTTTT. The whole variable domain, filled in from reference TRBV7-2 and TRBJ2-2, reads GAGVSQSPSNKVTEKGKDVELRCDPISGHTALYWYRQSLGQGLEFLIYFQGNSAPDKSGLPSDRFSAERTGGSVSTLTIQRTQQEDSAVYLCASSTPDRGGELFFGEGSRLTVL.

The chain joins TRBV7-6 to TRBJ2-7, with 13 bases lining up with TRBD2. J gave up 7 bases and V 5 bases, and 17 bases lay outside the gene matches. Germline V gene sequence: CDR1 SGHVS, CDR2 FNYEAQ. There are 18 residues in the CDR3. The chain's CDR3 is CASSATSGLAGVGSEQYF. In DNA form, the CDR3 reads TGTGCCAGCAGCGCGACTAGCGGACTAGCGGGAGTAGGGTCGGAGCAGTACTTC.

CDR3 DNA sequence: TGTGCCAGCAGCCCTCGCCTCCAAGAGACCCAGTACTTC. Translating it yields CASSPRLQETQYF. This sequence joins TRBV7-6 and TRBJ2-5; no clear D gene. This CDR3 is built from 13 residues. The V gene lost 5 bases and the J gene lost 1 base, with 8 bases spanning the gap. Germline V lookup: CDR1 SGHVS, CDR2 FNYEAQ.

The sample holds a few counts of this clone. This chain links TRBV20-1 with TRBJ2-3; D is ambiguous. The CDR3 is 10 amino acids. The germline V and J ends were trimmed by 6 bases and 4 bases, with 5 bases remaining between them. Germline V gene lookup returns CDR1 DFQATT and CDR2 SNEGSKA (reference sequence). The CDR3 DNA reads as TGCAGTGCATCATCAGATACGCAGTATTTT. Amino acid sequence: CSASSDTQYF.

The chain uses TRBV30 and TRBJ2-7; possible D gene TRBD1, 6 bases. The germline V gene has CDR1 GTSNPN and CDR2 SVGIG (reference sequence). With 3 bases removed from V and 3 bases from J, the gap between germline ends came to 15 bases. This CDR3 is 14 amino acids long. CDR3 residues: CAWRPRQGFYEQYF. The CDR3 DNA reads TGTGCCTGGAGACCCCGGCAGGGGTTCTACGAGCAGTACTTC.

This clone is a singleton in its sample. The chain has TRBV19 and TRBJ2-2; maybe TRBD1 (6 bases). This CDR3 contains 14 residues. Trimming removed 2 bases at V and 5 bases at J, with 9 bases between. Looked up from germline, CDR1 is LNHDA and CDR2 is SQIVND (reference sequence). The CDR3 is CASSIITGTGELFF. DNA of the CDR3: TGTGCCAGTAGTATAATAACAGGGACCGGGGAGCTGTTTTTT.

This clone was detected a few times. The chain uses TRBV11-2 and TRBJ2-7; TRBD2 aligns across 11 bases. This CDR3 has 18 residues. After removal of 1 base from V and 3 bases from J, the junction contained 11 bases not matched to a gene. Germline V gives CDR1 SGHAT, CDR2 FQNNGV. Here the CDR3 reads CASSLAVRGTSGYYEQYF. The CDR3 DNA follows: TGTGCCAGCAGCTTAGCAGTCAGGGGGACTAGCGGATACTACGAGCAGTACTTC.

This chain links TRBV5-1 with TRBJ1-2; no clear D gene. CDR3 size: 14 residues. V gave up 2 bases and J gave up 4 bases, with 12 bases separating them. Germline V gene sequence: CDR1 SGHRS, CDR2 YFSETQ. The CDR3 protein is CASSLTGFGYGYTF. The CDR3 nucleotides are TGCGCCAGCAGCTTAACCGGGTTTGGCTATGGCTACACCTTC.

The V call is TRBV5-4, the J call TRBJ2-5, with 8 bases that match TRBD1. The CDR3 is 16 amino acids. Per the germline V gene, CDR1 is SGHNT and CDR2 is YYREEE (reference sequence). V lost 4 bases and J lost 3; bases outside the gene matches: 11. The CDR3 nucleotides read TGTGCCAGCAGCCCGCCGACAGGGGACCCCAAAGAGACCCAGTACTTC. Translated: CASSPPTGDPKETQYF.

The V call is TRBV7-2, the J call TRBJ2-7, with 9 bases lining up with TRBD2. V was pared by 5 bases and J by 4 bases, with 3 bases of the junction left unmatched. Germline lookup yields CDR1 SGHTA and CDR2 FQGNSA. The CDR3 totals 13 residues. The DNA of the CDR3 is TGTGCCAGCAGCCCGAGCGGGGGGTACGAGCAGTACTTC. Its translation: CASSPSGGYEQYF.

This sequence joins TRBV4-2 and TRBJ1-1; 7 nucleotides match TRBD1. CDR3 length: 15 residues. The V gene's germline CDR1 is LGHNA and CDR2 YNFKEQ. After removal of 3 bases from V and 2 bases from J, the junction contained 6 bases not matched to a gene. CDR3 DNA sequence: TGTGCCAGCAGCCACCTGGGACAGACTAACACTGAAGCTTTCTTT. This translates into CASSHLGQTNTEAFF.

The J gene is TRBJ1-1, the V gene TRBV9, with TRBD1 as a possible D gene (5 bases). Germline V gene data show CDR1 as SGDLS and CDR2 as YYNGEE. The V gene lost 4 bases and the J gene lost 6 bases, with 22 bases spanning the gap. This CDR3 has 16 amino acids. CDR3 amino acids: CASSIHPGGVLAEAFF. The CDR3 DNA is TGTGCCAGCAGCATCCACCCGGGAGGGGTGTTAGCTGAAGCTTTCTTT. Looking up the rest from reference TRBV9 and TRBJ1-1 gives the full variable domain: DSGVTQTPKHLITATGQRVTLRCSPRSGDLSVYWYQQSLDQGLQFLIQYYNGEERAKGNILERFSAQQFPDLHSELNLSSLELGDSALYFCASSIHPGGVLAEAFFGQGTRLTVV.

As concerns this clone: A much larger clone differs from this one at a single base, so this may be a read error. In the same sample, other DNA sequences code for this CDR3. The chain joins TRBV4-1 to TRBJ2-5; possible D gene TRBD2, 5 bases. Germline CDR1 and CDR2: MGHRA and YSYEKL. The CDR3 has 15 amino acids. The CDR3: CASSQEQAEQETQYF. The CDR3, as DNA: TGCGCCAGCAGCCAAGAACAAGCGGAACAAGAGACTCAGTACTTC.

The gene calls are TRBV11-2 and TRBJ2-3; D ambiguous. There are 16 residues in the CDR3. V lost 0 bases, J lost 2 bases, and 12 bases lay in between. The germline CDR1 and CDR2 sequences are SGHAT and FQNNGV. In DNA form, the CDR3 reads TGTGCCAGCAGCTTAGATATCTCGATCGACACAGATACGCAGTATTTT. Amino acid sequence: CASSLDISIDTDTQYF.

The chain has TRBV14 and TRBJ1-6; D is uncertain. CDR3 length equals 16 residues. Germline V lookup: CDR1 SGHDN, CDR2 FVKESK. V gave up 0 bases and J gave up 7 bases, with 13 bases separating them. The CDR3 bases are TGTGCCAGCAGCCAAGATCCGCCCGCGAGGAATTCACCCCTCCACTTT. This translates into CASSQDPPARNSPLHF.

This clone appeared a few times. The V and J genes are TRBV20-1 and TRBJ2-1; no definite D call. V gave up 0 bases and J gave up 7 bases, with 4 bases separating them. CDR3 size: 11 residues. Germline V gene lookup returns CDR1 DFQATT and CDR2 SNEGSKA (reference sequence). The CDR3, as DNA: TGCAGTGCTAGAGATATGAATGAGCAGTTCTTC. Its protein product is CSARDMNEQFF.

V and J are TRBV7-9 and TRBJ2-7; TRBD2 agrees at 13 bases. The CDR3 covers 17 residues. Germline CDR1 reads SEHNR; CDR2 reads FQNEAQ (reference sequence). V was pared by 2 bases and J by 6 bases, with 10 bases of the junction left unmatched. The CDR3 DNA sequence: TGTGCCAGCAGCTTACACGTCACTAGCGGGAGGGCCCGCGAGCAGTACTTC. This sequence encodes CASSLHVTSGRAREQYF.

CDR3 amino acids: CAWSRASVEQYF. DNA of the CDR3: TGTGCCTGGAGTAGGGCTAGCGTCGAGCAGTACTTC. The chain employs TRBV30 and TRBJ2-7; TRBD2 is a possible D gene (6 bases). The germline V gene has CDR1 GTSNPN and CDR2 SVGIG (reference sequence). This CDR3 has 12 residues. The germline V and J ends were trimmed by 2 bases and 6 bases, with 11 bases remaining between them.

V is TRBV11-1 and J is TRBJ1-2, with TRBD1 identical over 10 bases. The CDR3 length is 15 residues. V shed 3 bases and J 5 bases; nucleotides not matched to a gene: 6. Germline lookup yields CDR1 SGHAT and CDR2 FQDESV (reference sequence). This CDR3 is CASSLGTGALYGYTF. The CDR3 DNA sequence: TGTGCCAGCAGCTTGGGGACAGGGGCCCTTTATGGCTACACCTTC.

The V call is TRBV27, the J call TRBJ1-2; D possibly corresponds to TRBD1 (5 bases). Germline CDR1 reads MNHEY; CDR2 reads SMNVEV (reference sequence). Trimming removed 6 bases from V and 2 bases from J, with 13 bases in between. This CDR3 region has 14 residues. The CDR3, as DNA: TGTGCCAGCAGGGACGCGGGGGAGAACTATGGCTACACCTTC. It specifies CASRDAGENYGYTF.

The chain combines TRBV5-1 with TRBJ2-5; 8 bases are a match to TRBD1. The CDR3 has 14 amino acids. Germline assignment: CDR1 SGHRS and CDR2 YFSETQ. V lost 0 bases, J lost 5 bases, and 3 bases stayed unmatched. In DNA, the CDR3 is TGCGCCAGCAGCTTGGCAGGGGGCCGGGAGACCCAGTACTTC. The encoded protein is CASSLAGGRETQYF. Based on the CDR3 plus reference TRBV5-1 and TRBJ2-5, the full variable domain is KAGVTQTPRYLIKTRGQQVTLSCSPISGHRSVSWYQQTPGQGLQFLFEYFSETQRNKGNFPGRFSGRQFSNSRSEMNVSTLELGDSALYLCASSLAGGRETQYFGPGTRLLVL.

The chain recombines TRBV5-4 with TRBJ1-1, with 7 bases that match TRBD1. The CDR3 is 14 amino acids. CDR1 SGHNT and CDR2 YYREEE come from the germline V gene (reference sequence). V lost 4 bases, J lost 1 base, and 4 bases stayed unmatched. The CDR3 bases are TGTGCCAGCAGCCCGGGACAGAGGAACACTGAAGCTTTCTTT. It translates to CASSPGQRNTEAFF.